This record covers a single T cell receptor (beta chain). Germline V gene data show CDR1 as GTSNPN and CDR2 as SVGIG (reference sequence). The CDR3 is 17 amino acids. The ends were cut back, 3 bases at V and 0 bases at J, with 15 bases in the middle. These data come from a study of blood T cell repertoires in COVID-19. Under the authors' procedure: Counts of nucleated cells, estimated from reference gene primer amplification, were obtained. This table comes from immunoSEQ multiplex PCR, and its TCRdb copy is limited to in-frame clones, with some not included. The V and J calls and clone size were taken over from that table, and D and trimming were inferred from the DNA. The sample holds roughly 140,000 clones, approximately 87% seen once.

Sequencing was carried out using PBMCs or T cells enriched from blood (not recorded which). The receptor comes from a woman in her 30s with acute COVID-19. The rearrangement joins TRBV30 to TRBJ2-6; D possibly corresponds to TRBD2 (6 bases). The CDR3 spells CAWRREGAASGANVLTF. The CDR3 nucleotides are TGTGCCTGGAGGCGGGAAGGGGCGGCCTCTGGGGCCAACGTCCTGACTTTC.